The 21 T cell receptor beta chains reported below all come from one sample, sequenced in a study of cytomegalovirus exposure and HLA in healthy donors. The primer mix had 60 Vbeta and 13 Jbeta primers. Assay used: immunoSEQ multiplex PCR; TCRdb lists only in-frame clones, some missing. The sample records roughly 240,000 clones, around 80% being singletons. The sample comprised PBMCs. These receptors all come from a boy younger than 18 in good health and CMV-seronegative.

V usage is TRBV10-3 and J usage is TRBJ2-7, with 7 bases that match TRBD1. V lost 6 bases to trimming and J lost 0 bases; unmatched junction nucleotides: 8. Per the germline V gene, CDR1 is ENHRY and CDR2 is SYGVKD. This CDR3 is built from 15 residues. The CDR3 DNA follows: TGTGCCATCAGAGGAACCAGGGACAGCTCCTACGAGCAGTACTTC. This codes for CAIRGTRDSSYEQYF.

The V call is TRBV7-9, the J call TRBJ1-1; D is unclear. This CDR3 has 15 residues. Germline V lookup: CDR1 SEHNR, CDR2 FQNEAQ (reference sequence). V was trimmed by 1 base and J by 4 bases, leaving 13 bases between them. The DNA of the CDR3 is TGTGCCAGCAGCTTAGGATCCCAAATCGGCACTGAAGCTTTCTTT. Protein sequence: CASSLGSQIGTEAFF.

V and J are TRBV20-1 and TRBJ1-2; no firm D call. The V gene lost 4 bases and the J gene lost 4 bases, with 4 bases spanning the gap. The CDR3 consists of 10 residues. CDR1 and CDR2 from the germline V gene are DFQATT and SNEGSKA (reference sequence). CDR3 region: CSANSYGYTF. As DNA, the CDR3 is TGCAGTGCTAACAGCTATGGCTACACCTTC.

V and J are TRBV7-2 and TRBJ1-1; the D gene is possibly TRBD1 (5 bases). V gave up 6 bases and J gave up 1 base, with 9 bases separating them. The germline V gene has CDR1 SGHTA and CDR2 FQGNSA. The CDR3 extends over 13 amino acids. The CDR3 bases are TGTGCCAGCAGGACAGATCCGAACACTGAAGCTTTCTTT. It codes for CASRTDPNTEAFF.

The V and J genes are TRBV30 and TRBJ1-1, with no clear D. Germline lookup yields CDR1 GTSNPN and CDR2 SVGIG (reference sequence). This CDR3 contains 11 residues. Trimming took off 8 bases at V and 1 base at J, with 8 bases between the two ends. The CDR3 bases are TGTGCCAGCAGGTCGAACACTGAAGCTTTCTTT. Amino acids: CASRSNTEAFF.

This CDR3 reads CSVQFVNEQFF. CDR3 DNA sequence: TGCAGTGTACAGTTCGTGAATGAGCAGTTCTTC. The rearrangement uses TRBV20-1 and TRBJ2-1; D not certain. V lost 7 bases and J lost 7, with 11 bases in between. The CDR3 is 11 residues long. CDR1 and CDR2 (germline): DFQATT, SNEGSKA (reference sequence).

The chain is built from TRBV5-1 and TRBJ2-1; D ambiguous. Germline values: CDR1 SGHRS, CDR2 YFSETQ. The CDR3 extends over 11 amino acids. Trimming shortened V by 1 base and J by 10 bases, and 6 bases separated the two germline ends. The CDR3 loop is CASSLISEQFF. For the CDR3, the DNA is TGCGCCAGCAGCTTGATATCCGAGCAGTTCTTC.

The genes are TRBV5-1 and TRBJ2-7; possibly TRBD1 for D (6 bases). The CDR3 contains 15 residues. In germline, CDR1 is SGHRS, CDR2 YFSETQ. The V end was cut by 0 bases, the J end by 2 bases, with 12 bases between. The CDR3 reads CASSLGGGAAYEQYF. The CDR3 nucleotides read TGCGCCAGCAGCTTGGGAGGGGGTGCCGCCTACGAGCAGTACTTC.

V gene TRBV29-1 combines with J gene TRBJ1-1; possibly TRBD1 for D (6 bases). The germline V gene has CDR1 SQVTM and CDR2 ANQGSEA. V was cut by 8 bases and J by 4 bases, with 14 bases left in between. The length of the CDR3 is 12 residues. The chain's CDR3 is CSSLLGGTEAFF. CDR3 DNA sequence: TGCAGCTCCCTCTTAGGGGGCACTGAAGCTTTCTTT.

This chain connects TRBV4-1 to TRBJ2-1; D call uncertain. Germline V gene sequence: CDR1 MGHRA, CDR2 YSYEKL. Trimming left V 4 bases short and J 8 bases short, with 12 bases between. The CDR3 covers 13 residues. The chain's CDR3 is CASSRVAGDEQFF. The CDR3, as DNA: TGCGCCAGCAGCCGCGTCGCAGGCGATGAGCAGTTCTTC.

The chain carries TRBV19 and TRBJ2-5; D perhaps matches TRBD2 (6 bases). V lost 4 bases, J lost 3 bases, and 18 bases lay in between. The CDR3 runs 16 residues. Germline V gene lookup returns CDR1 LNHDA and CDR2 SQIVND (reference sequence). The CDR3 region is CASSKRTPGGKETQYF. The CDR3 DNA reads TGTGCCAGTAGTAAAAGGACTCCTGGGGGGAAAGAGACCCAGTACTTC.

This clone was recorded only once. The chain employs TRBV16 and TRBJ2-6, with a possible D match to TRBD2 (6 bases). V was pared by 6 bases and J by 3 bases, with 18 bases between. CDR1 is KGHSY, CDR2 FQNENV, per germline. The CDR3 runs to 17 residues. The CDR3 here is CASSLTPWRGGANVLTF. The CDR3 DNA reads TGTGCCAGCAGTCTAACCCCCTGGCGGGGTGGGGCCAACGTCCTGACTTTC.

V is TRBV9 and J is TRBJ2-7, with TRBD2 as a possible D gene (5 bases). V was pared by 1 base and J by 5 bases, with 16 bases between. This CDR3 has 15 residues. From germline, CDR1 is SGDLS and CDR2 YYNGEE. The CDR3 DNA follows: TGTGCCAGCAGCGTAAACCAGGAGAACGGGAACGAGCAGTACTTC. This codes for CASSVNQENGNEQYF.

Concerning this clone itself: At the DNA level, this CDR3 is encoded by other sequences in the same sample as well. The rearrangement uses TRBV10-3 and TRBJ1-5, with D unresolved. Germline assignment: CDR1 ENHRY and CDR2 SYGVKD. The V and J ends lost 0 bases and 5 bases respectively, with 11 bases between them. This CDR3 spans 15 amino acids. CDR3 amino acids: CAISESGRLDQPQHF. Here the CDR3 DNA reads TGTGCCATCAGTGAGTCCGGCAGACTCGATCAGCCCCAGCATTTT.

The table lists this clone with a few counts. CDR3 nucleotides: TGTGCCAGCAGCCAACGACAGTACTACGAGCAGTACTTC. It is translated as CASSQRQYYEQYF. V and J are TRBV5-6 and TRBJ2-7; D perhaps matches TRBD1 (5 bases). Germline CDR1 SGHDT, CDR2 YYEEEE. The CDR3 spans 13 residues. The ends were cut back, 4 bases at V and 3 bases at J, with 11 bases in the middle.

The chain combines TRBV13 with TRBJ1-5, with D possibly being TRBD1 (6 bases). The CDR3 totals 14 residues. Germline-derived CDR1 and CDR2 are PRHDT and FYEKMQ (reference sequence). Trimming took 3 bases from V and 3 from J, leaving 9 bases between them. This CDR3 reads CASSFWTDNQPQHF. The CDR3 region has the DNA TGTGCCAGCAGCTTCTGGACAGACAATCAGCCCCAGCATTTT. The complete variable domain, with remaining parts taken from reference TRBV13 and TRBJ1-5, reads AAGVIQSPRHLIKEKRETATLKCYPIPRHDTVYWYQQGPGQDPQFLISFYEKMQSDKGSIPDRFSAQQFSDYHSELNMSSLELGDSALYFCASSFWTDNQPQHFGDGTRLSIL.

The chain links TRBV11-2 to TRBJ2-7, with D possibly matching TRBD1 (5 bases). V lost 0 bases and J 7 bases, leaving 16 bases between the germline ends. This CDR3 has 15 residues. CDR1 SGHAT and CDR2 FQNNGV come from the germline V gene. The CDR3 loop reads CASSLDILAGREQYF. In DNA form, the CDR3 reads TGTGCCAGCAGCTTAGACATCTTAGCAGGGCGGGAGCAGTACTTC.

This chain connects TRBV18 to TRBJ1-6, with 7 bases matching TRBD1. The CDR3 has 15 residues. Germline CDR1 KGHSH, CDR2 LQKENI. V shed 2 bases and J 8 bases; nucleotides not matched to a gene: 6. The CDR3 coding sequence is TGTGCCAGCTCACCATCTACAGGGGAATATTCACCCCTCCACTTT. Translation: CASSPSTGEYSPLHF.

The rearrangement uses TRBV25-1 and TRBJ2-2; 7 positions match TRBD1. The CDR3 is made up of 15 amino acids. CDR1 and CDR2 from the germline V gene are MGHDK and SYGVNS. V gave up 4 bases and J gave up 6 bases; unmatched junction bases: 8. CDR3 bases: TGTGCCAGCAGTGCAAACAGGGGTTTGTCCGGGGAGCTGTTTTTT. This gives the protein CASSANRGLSGELFF.

The J gene is TRBJ2-5, the V gene TRBV2; maybe TRBD1 (6 bases). The closer fit of TRBJ2-7 to the DNA end suggests the J call may be wrong. Germline V gene sequence: CDR1 SNHLY, CDR2 FYNNEI. The CDR3 spans 14 residues. The CDR3 DNA is TGTGCCAGCATAGCAGGGGCTCGCTCCTACGAGCAGTACTTC. Its protein product is CASIAGARSYEQYF.

V usage is TRBV4-1 and J usage is TRBJ2-1; D may be TRBD2 (6 bases). The ends were cut back, 0 bases at V and 0 bases at J, with 21 bases in the middle. The germline CDR1 and CDR2 sequences are MGHRA and YSYEKL. The CDR3 is 20 amino acids. CDR3 DNA sequence: TGCGCCAGCAGCCAAGAAATGGCTCTGGGGGGACCAGTCTCCTACAATGAGCAGTTCTTC. Its protein is CASSQEMALGGPVSYNEQFF.